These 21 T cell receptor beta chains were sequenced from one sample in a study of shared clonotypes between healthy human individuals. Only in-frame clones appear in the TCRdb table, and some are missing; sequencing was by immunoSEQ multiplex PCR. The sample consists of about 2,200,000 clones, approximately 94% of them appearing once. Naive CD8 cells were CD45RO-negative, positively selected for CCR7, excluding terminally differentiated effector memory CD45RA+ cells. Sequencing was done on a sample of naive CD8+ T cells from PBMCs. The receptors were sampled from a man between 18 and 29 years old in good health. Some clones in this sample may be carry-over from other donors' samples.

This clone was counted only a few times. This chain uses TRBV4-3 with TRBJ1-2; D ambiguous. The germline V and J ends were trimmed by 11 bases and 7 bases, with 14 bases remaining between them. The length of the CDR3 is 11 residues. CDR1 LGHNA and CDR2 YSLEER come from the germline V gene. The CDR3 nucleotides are TGCGCCTCGAACGGAGGACGTGGCTACACCTTC. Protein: CASNGGRGYTF.

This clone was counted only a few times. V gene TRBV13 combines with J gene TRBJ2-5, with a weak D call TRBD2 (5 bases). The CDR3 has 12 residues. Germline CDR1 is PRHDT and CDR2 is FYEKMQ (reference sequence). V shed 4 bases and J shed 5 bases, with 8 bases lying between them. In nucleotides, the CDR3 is TGTGCCAGCAGCTCCCCGGGGGAGACCCAGTACTTC. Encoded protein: CASSSPGETQYF. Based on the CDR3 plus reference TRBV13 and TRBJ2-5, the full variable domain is AAGVIQSPRHLIKEKRETATLKCYPIPRHDTVYWYQQGPGQDPQFLISFYEKMQSDKGSIPDRFSAQQFSDYHSELNMSSLELGDSALYFCASSSPGETQYFGPGTRLLVL.

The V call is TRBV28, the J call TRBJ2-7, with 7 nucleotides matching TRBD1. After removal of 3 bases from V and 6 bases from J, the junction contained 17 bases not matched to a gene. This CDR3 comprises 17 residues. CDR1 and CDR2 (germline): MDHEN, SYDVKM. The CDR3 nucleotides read TGTGCCAGCAGTTTGGCCCCAACAGGGGTACGGGGTCTCGAGCAGTACTTC. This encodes CASSLAPTGVRGLEQYF.

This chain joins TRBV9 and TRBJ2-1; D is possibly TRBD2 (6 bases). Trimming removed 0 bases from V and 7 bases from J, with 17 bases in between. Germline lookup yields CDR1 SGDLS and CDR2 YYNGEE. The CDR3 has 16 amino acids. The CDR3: CASSVDARRVRNEQFF. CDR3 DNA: TGTGCCAGCAGCGTAGACGCAAGGAGGGTGAGGAATGAGCAGTTCTTC.

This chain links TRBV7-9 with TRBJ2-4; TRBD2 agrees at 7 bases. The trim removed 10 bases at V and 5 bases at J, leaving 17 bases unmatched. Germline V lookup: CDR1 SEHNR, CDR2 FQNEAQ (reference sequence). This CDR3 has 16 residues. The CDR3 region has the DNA TGTGCCATCGTCCCTGGGGGAGGGCCTAACGAAAACATTCAGTACTTC. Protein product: CAIVPGGGPNENIQYF.

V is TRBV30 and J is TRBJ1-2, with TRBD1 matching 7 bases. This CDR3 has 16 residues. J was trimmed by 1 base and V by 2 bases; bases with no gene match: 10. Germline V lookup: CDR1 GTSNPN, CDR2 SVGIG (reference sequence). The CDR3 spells CAWSPPPDRSNYGYTF. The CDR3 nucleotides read TGTGCCTGGAGTCCCCCCCCGGACAGGAGTAACTATGGCTACACCTTC.

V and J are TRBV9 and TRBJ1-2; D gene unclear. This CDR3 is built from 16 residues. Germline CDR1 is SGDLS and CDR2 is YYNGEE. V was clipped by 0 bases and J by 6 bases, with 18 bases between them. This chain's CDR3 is CASSVVDGGSWDGYTF. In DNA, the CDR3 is TGTGCCAGCAGCGTAGTGGACGGTGGGTCTTGGGATGGCTACACCTTC.

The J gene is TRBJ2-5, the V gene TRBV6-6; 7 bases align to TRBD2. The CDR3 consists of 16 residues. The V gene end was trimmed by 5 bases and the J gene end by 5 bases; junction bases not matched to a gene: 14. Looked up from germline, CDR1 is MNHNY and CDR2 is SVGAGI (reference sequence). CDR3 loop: CASSPPFAGAGETQYF. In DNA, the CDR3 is TGTGCCAGCAGTCCCCCCTTTGCGGGAGCGGGTGAGACCCAGTACTTC.

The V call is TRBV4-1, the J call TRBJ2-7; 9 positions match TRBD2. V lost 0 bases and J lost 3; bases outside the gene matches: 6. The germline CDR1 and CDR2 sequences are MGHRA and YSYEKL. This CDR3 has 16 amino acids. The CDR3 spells CASSQDPRRGGYEQYF. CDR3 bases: TGCGCCAGCAGCCAAGACCCGCGGCGGGGGGGCTACGAGCAGTACTTC.

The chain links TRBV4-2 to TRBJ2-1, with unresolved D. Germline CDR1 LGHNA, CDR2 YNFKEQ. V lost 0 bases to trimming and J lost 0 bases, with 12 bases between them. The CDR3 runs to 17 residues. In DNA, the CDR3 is TGTGCCAGCAGCCAAGAGTGGCTCCACAACTCCTACAATGAGCAGTTCTTC. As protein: CASSQEWLHNSYNEQFF.

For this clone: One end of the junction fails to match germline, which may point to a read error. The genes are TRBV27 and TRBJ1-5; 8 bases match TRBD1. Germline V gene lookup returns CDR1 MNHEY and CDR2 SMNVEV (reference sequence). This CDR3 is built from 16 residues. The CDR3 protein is CASRPTGQGSDQPQHF. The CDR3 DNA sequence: TGTGCCAGCAGACCTACCGGACAGGGTAGCGATCAGCCCCAGCATTTT.

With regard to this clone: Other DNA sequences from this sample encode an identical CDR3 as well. The CDR3 loop reads CASSVDHSYEQYF. The CDR3 nucleotides read TGTGCCAGCAGCGTAGACCACTCCTACGAGCAGTACTTC. The chain joins TRBV9 to TRBJ2-7; no firm D call. V was clipped by 0 bases and J by 0 bases, with 4 bases between them. The CDR3 extends over 13 amino acids. The V gene's germline CDR1 is SGDLS and CDR2 YYNGEE. Supplemented by reference TRBV9 and TRBJ2-7, the full variable domain reads DSGVTQTPKHLITATGQRVTLRCSPRSGDLSVYWYQQSLDQGLQFLIQYYNGEERAKGNILERFSAQQFPDLHSELNLSSLELGDSALYFCASSVDHSYEQYFGPGTRLTVT.

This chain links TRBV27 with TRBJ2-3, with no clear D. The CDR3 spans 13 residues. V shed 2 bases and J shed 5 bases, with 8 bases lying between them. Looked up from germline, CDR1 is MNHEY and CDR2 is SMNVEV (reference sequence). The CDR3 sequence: CASSLVGGDTQYF. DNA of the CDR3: TGTGCCAGCAGTTTAGTTGGCGGAGATACGCAGTATTTT.

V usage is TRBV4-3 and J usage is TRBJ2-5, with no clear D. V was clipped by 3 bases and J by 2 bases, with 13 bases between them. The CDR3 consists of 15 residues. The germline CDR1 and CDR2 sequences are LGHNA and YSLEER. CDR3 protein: CASSHGTSPQETQYF. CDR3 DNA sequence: TGCGCCAGCAGCCATGGAACCTCACCTCAAGAGACCCAGTACTTC.

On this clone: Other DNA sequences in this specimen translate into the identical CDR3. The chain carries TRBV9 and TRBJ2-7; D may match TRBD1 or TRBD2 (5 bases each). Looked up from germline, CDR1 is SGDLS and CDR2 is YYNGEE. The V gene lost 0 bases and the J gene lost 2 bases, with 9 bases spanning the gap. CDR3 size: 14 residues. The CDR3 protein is CASSVGGSAYEQYF. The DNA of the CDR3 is TGTGCCAGCAGCGTAGGGGGGTCCGCCTACGAGCAGTACTTC.

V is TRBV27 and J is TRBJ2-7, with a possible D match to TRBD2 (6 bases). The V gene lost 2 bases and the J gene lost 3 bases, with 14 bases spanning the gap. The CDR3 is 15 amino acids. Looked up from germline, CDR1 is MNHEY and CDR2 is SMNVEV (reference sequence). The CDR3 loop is CASSLAAGGYYEQYF. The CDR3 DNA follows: TGTGCCAGCAGTTTAGCAGCGGGTGGATACTACGAGCAGTACTTC.

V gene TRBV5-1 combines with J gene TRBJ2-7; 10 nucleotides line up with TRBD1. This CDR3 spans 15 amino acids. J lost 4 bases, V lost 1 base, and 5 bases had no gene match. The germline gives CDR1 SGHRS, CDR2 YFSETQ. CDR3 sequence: CASSLMTGGGYEQYF. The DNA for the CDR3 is TGCGCCAGCAGCTTGATGACAGGGGGCGGTTACGAGCAGTACTTC.

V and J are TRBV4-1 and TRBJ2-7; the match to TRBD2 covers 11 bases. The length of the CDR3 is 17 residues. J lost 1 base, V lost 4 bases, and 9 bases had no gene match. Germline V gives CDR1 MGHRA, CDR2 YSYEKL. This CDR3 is CASSPLQLAGDSYEQYF. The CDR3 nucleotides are TGCGCCAGCAGCCCCCTTCAACTAGCGGGAGATTCCTACGAGCAGTACTTC.

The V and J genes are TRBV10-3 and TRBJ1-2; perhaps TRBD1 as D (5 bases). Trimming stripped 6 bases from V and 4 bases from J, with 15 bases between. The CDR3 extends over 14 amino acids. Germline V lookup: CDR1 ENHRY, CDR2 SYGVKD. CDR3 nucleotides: TGTGCCATCAGACGGACCGACAGCGCCTATGGCTACACCTTC. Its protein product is CAIRRTDSAYGYTF.

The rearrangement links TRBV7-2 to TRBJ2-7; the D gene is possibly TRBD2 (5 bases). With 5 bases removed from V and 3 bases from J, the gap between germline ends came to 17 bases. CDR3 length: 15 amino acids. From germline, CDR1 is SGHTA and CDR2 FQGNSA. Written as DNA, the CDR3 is TGTGCCAGCAGCCCCATCTCCAGCGGATACTACGAGCAGTACTTC. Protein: CASSPISSGYYEQYF.

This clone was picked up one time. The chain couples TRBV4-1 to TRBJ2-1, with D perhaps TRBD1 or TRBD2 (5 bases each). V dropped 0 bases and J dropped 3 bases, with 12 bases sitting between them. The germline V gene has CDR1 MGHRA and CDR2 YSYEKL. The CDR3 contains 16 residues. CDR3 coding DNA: TGCGCCAGCAGCCAAGATGGGAGACAGCACTACAATGAGCAGTTCTTC. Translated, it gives CASSQDGRQHYNEQFF.